This T cell receptor beta chain appears in the sequencing data of a study of CD8+ T cells in alopecia areata (dated by TCRdb to the late 2010s). As for the study more broadly: Treated patients were enrolled in an open-label pilot trial of oral tofacitinib, 5 to 10 mg twice daily, for moderate-to-severe alopecia areata. High-throughput TCRbeta sequencing was used to examine T cell clonal expansion in alopecia areata in both the C3H/HeJ mouse model and human patients. Biopsies were taken from tofacitinib-treated patients at baseline and again at 4 and 24 weeks into treatment, and several of those patients also had a later scalp biopsy. RNA was extracted with the PAXgene miRNA kit for fixed scalp, the miRNeasy kit for PBMCs, and the RNeasy kit for mouse skin. The SALT score, which quantifies the percentage of affected scalp surface area, was used to measure disease severity in treated patients. Tofacitinib was given for 6 to 18 months, followed by 6 months of follow-up off drug to assess delayed response and recurrence. Amplification of TCRbeta CDR3 regions was done by immunoSEQ multiplex PCR using 35 Vbeta forward primers and 13 Jbeta reverse primers. Scalp clonality was compared among normal scalp (n=4), patchy alopecia areata scalp (n=8), and alopecia totalis/universalis scalp (n=8). On the human side, TCRbeta sequencing was run on scalp tissue and on sorted CD4+ and CD8+ peripheral blood T cells from healthy controls and from alopecia areata patients with either patchy or totalis/universalis disease. The paper as a whole reports these results and caveats: The treated cohort was small, with a single nonresponder, so links between baseline CD8+ expansion and response need larger studies. Scalp clonality and the number of expanded CD8+ clones among the top 100 scalp clones were significantly decreased by tofacitinib. Resident alphabeta T cells in normal human skin are also sequenced, complicating scalp TCR repertoire analysis, unlike mouse skin dominated by gammadelta T cells. Compared with normal scalp, lesional scalp had higher clonality and more expanded CD8+ clones, particularly in alopecia totalis/universalis, a pattern that suggests antigenic drive. Many expanded lesional clones persisted in scalp and blood during tofacitinib treatment, which may partly explain relapse after stopping treatment. Compared with mice, TCR sequences shared between patients were less clear, possibly partly because of HLA diversity across the patient population.

Per the publication, the time point label means: more than three weeks on oral tofacitinib. Explained via the paper, the treatment or condition label denotes: oral pan-JAK inhibitor, 5-10 mg twice daily. Lesional scalp punch biopsies and peripheral blood were collected from alopecia areata patients. After PBMCs were isolated by density centrifugation and stained for CD3, CD4 and CD8, a FACSAria was used to sort CD4+ and CD8+ T cells. Preparation of the library involved the immunoSEQ multiplex PCR assay. To provide template for TCR sequencing, every sample had RNA extracted and reverse transcribed into cDNA. SuperScript III was used for first-strand cDNA synthesis, primed with a 2:1 mix of oligo-dT and random hexamers. A synthetic immune receptor repertoire was used to assess amplification bias, and residual bias was removed computationally. The study's own analysis went as follows. Raw reads were preprocessed to remove errors, and CDR3 was defined by IMGT conventions from the conserved cysteine to phenylalanine. Clonality was computed by normalizing Shannon entropy by log2 of the number of productive unique TCRs and subtracting the result from 1. Scalp TCRbeta sequences were cross-referenced with sorted blood CD4 and CD8 repertoires so that the CD4 or CD8 identity of scalp clones could be inferred. Drawn from immuneACCESS, this table holds only the in-frame rearrangements with V and J called that TCRdb kept. Clones are partly lost; checked studies trace under half to an unresolved V gene and leave the rest unexplained. V and J calls and clone size are as listed in that table; D and trimming were resolved from the DNA. This sample lists some 190,000 clones; 45% to 65% were detected once. The ten largest clones capture around 0.7% of the sample.

With regard to this clone: Which antigen it targets is not known. Base qualities are not provided; no much larger clone lies one nucleotide away.

The CDR3 goes from the cysteine to the phenylalanine over 14 residues. Only the CDR3 region is kept as DNA, spanning 42 bases read in frame from base 1. The V end loses 4 bases and the J end loses 4 bases, and a stretch of 13 bases separates them. In the germline V gene, CDR1 corresponds to LGHNA and CDR2 to YSLEER. The sequencing used CD4+ T cells sorted from blood, collected at week 4, from a patient treated with tofacitinib. This chain is built from TRBV4-3 and TRBJ1-2; TRBD1 is perhaps the D gene, given 6 matching bases. This sequence originates from a human donor with alopecia areata. The bases are TGCGCCAGCAGCCCCCAGACAGGTAGCTATGGCTACACCTTC. It translates as CASSPQTGSYGYTF.